A single sample gave rise to the 9 T cell receptor beta chains below, sequenced in a study of T cell changes during pregnancy in multiple sclerosis. Sequencing used immunoSEQ multiplex PCR; TCRdb keeps in-frame clones, though not all of them. This sample has 90,000 or so clones, with about 89% found just once. The sequencing used PBMCs, collected in the first trimester of pregnancy. The receptors here all came from a female donor in good health, serving as a control in a pregnancy study. Some clones in this sample may be carry-over from other donors' samples.

This chain joins TRBV4-2 and TRBJ2-5; no clear D. Gene TRBJ2-7 matches the end of the DNA better, so the J call may be wrong. The CDR3 totals 15 residues. Looked up from germline, CDR1 is LGHNA and CDR2 is YNFKEQ. CDR3 DNA sequence: TGTGCCAGCAGCCAAGAGGCAGGTTTATTCTACGAGCAGTACTTC. It translates to CASSQEAGLFYEQYF.

This chain uses TRBV5-1 with TRBJ2-1; the match to TRBD2 covers 16 bases. CDR1 is SGHRS, CDR2 YFSETQ, per germline. This CDR3 contains 20 residues. Trimming cost V 3 bases and J 5 bases; bases outside gene matches: 14. The CDR3 DNA follows: TGCGCCAGCAGCTCGGGCAAAGGGACTAGCGGGAGGGGTAGGGACAATGAGCAGTTCTTC. Translating it yields CASSSGKGTSGRGRDNEQFF. Full variable domain (missing parts from reference TRBV5-1 and TRBJ2-1): KAGVTQTPRYLIKTRGQQVTLSCSPISGHRSVSWYQQTPGQGLQFLFEYFSETQRNKGNFPGRFSGRQFSNSRSEMNVSTLELGDSALYLCASSSGKGTSGRGRDNEQFFGPGTRLTVL.

V gene TRBV9 combines with J gene TRBJ2-5; D may be TRBD2 (7 bases). V shed 4 bases and J shed 5 bases, with 18 bases lying between them. CDR1 is SGDLS, CDR2 YYNGEE, per germline. CDR3 size: 15 residues. CDR3 nucleotide sequence: TGTGCCAGCAGCCCGACGGGGGGCCATTTGGAGACCCAGTACTTC. Its translation is CASSPTGGHLETQYF. Full variable domain (rest looked up from reference TRBV9 and TRBJ2-5): DSGVTQTPKHLITATGQRVTLRCSPRSGDLSVYWYQQSLDQGLQFLIQYYNGEERAKGNILERFSAQQFPDLHSELNLSSLELGDSALYFCASSPTGGHLETQYFGPGTRLLVL.

The J gene is TRBJ1-5, the V gene TRBV19; 8 positions match TRBD1. V shed 4 bases, J shed 3 bases, and the junction held 5 bases outside the gene matches. The CDR3 spans 15 residues. Germline V CDR1 and CDR2: LNHDA, SQIVND (reference sequence). The DNA of the CDR3 is TGTGCCAGTAGTACCGACAGGGGTTACAATCAGCCCCAGCATTTT. Protein product: CASSTDRGYNQPQHF.

The V and J genes are TRBV20-1 and TRBJ2-7; D gene unclear. Trimming left V 3 bases short and J 2 bases short, with 5 bases between. Germline V gene data show CDR1 as DFQATT and CDR2 as SNEGSKA (reference sequence). The CDR3 runs 11 residues. For the CDR3, the DNA is TGCAGTGCTAGTGCAGCCTACGAGCAGTACTTC. The encoded protein is CSASAAYEQYF.

The V call is TRBV28, the J call TRBJ2-1; 8 nucleotides line up with TRBD1. The CDR3 covers 15 residues. Germline V gene data show CDR1 as MDHEN and CDR2 as SYDVKM. V dropped 5 bases and J dropped 0; count of bases not matched to a gene: 3. Here the CDR3 reads CASSIGQGSYNEQFF. In nucleotides, the CDR3 is TGTGCCAGCAGTATCGGACAGGGCTCCTACAATGAGCAGTTCTTC.

This chain uses TRBV7-8 with TRBJ1-2; 10 bases agree with TRBD1. Germline trimming cut 4 bases from V and 7 bases from J; bases unmatched to any gene: 9. Germline loops: CDR1 SGHVS, CDR2 FQNEAQ. CDR3 length: 15 residues. For the CDR3, the DNA is TGTGCCAGCAGCTCGACGGGACAGGGGTTTCGTGGCTACACCTTC. Translation gives CASSSTGQGFRGYTF.

As for this clone: The junction departs from germline at one end; a sequencing error may be responsible. The chain combines TRBV7-7 with TRBJ2-1; unclear D gene. The CDR3 covers 16 residues. CDR1 and CDR2 from the germline V gene are SSHAT and FNYEAQ (reference sequence). The DNA of the CDR3 is TGTGCTAGCAGTCCCTTTCCTACACAGCCCTACAATGAGCAGTTCTTC. Its translation: CASSPFPTQPYNEQFF. The variable domain in full, with the rest retrieved from reference TRBV7-7 and TRBJ2-1, is GAGVSQSPRYKVTKRGQDVTLRCDPISSHATLYWYQQALGQGPEFLTYFNYEAQPDKSGLPSDRFSAERPEGSISTLTIQRTEQRDSAMYRCASSPFPTQPYNEQFFGPGTRLTVL.

The rearrangement joins TRBV5-4 to TRBJ1-4; D might be TRBD1 (6 bases). This CDR3 is built from 14 residues. V was clipped by 4 bases and J by 6 bases, with 13 bases between them. Germline V gene sequence: CDR1 SGHNT, CDR2 YYREEE (reference sequence). The CDR3 nucleotides read TGTGCCAGCAGCCAGGACAGAGTAGATGAAAAACTGTTTTTT. Amino acids: CASSQDRVDEKLFF. The variable domain in full, completed from reference TRBV5-4 and TRBJ1-4, reads ETGVTQSPTHLIKTRGQQVTLRCSSQSGHNTVSWYQQALGQGPQFIFQYYREEENGRGNFPPRFSGLQFPNYSSELNVNALELDDSALYLCASSQDRVDEKLFFGSGTQLSVL.